The 28 T cell receptor beta chains listed next were all sequenced from one sample in a study of T cells in Graves' hyperthyroidism and ophthalmopathy. RNA transcripts were the template for amplifying TCR beta CDR3 regions. Researchers ran a first-round RT-PCR on the TCR CDR3 using the HTBI primer set. TCRdb re-derived calls from the multiplex PCR reads in MiXCR, one entry per CDR3 protein. The profile shows under 350,000 distinct CDR3 sequences, 20% to 25% of them singletons. Sequencing was carried out using blood. The receptor source for this set is a man in his forties with Graves' hyperthyroidism that later progressed to Graves' ophthalmopathy.

This clonotype was seen many times. The chain employs TRBV6-2 or TRBV6-3 and TRBJ2-6, with 9 bases that match TRBD1. V was clipped by 3 bases and J by 3 bases; unmatched bases: 9. The germline CDR1 and CDR2 sequences are MNHEY and SVGEGT. The CDR3 spans 18 residues. CDR3: CASSYIGTGLSGANVLTF. The CDR3 nucleotides are TGTGCCAGCAGTTATATAGGGACAGGGCTTAGTGGGGCCAACGTCCTGACTTTC.

This clonotype was found many times. The V and J genes are TRBV7-8 and TRBJ2-7, with 10 bases aligning to TRBD2. The germline CDR1 and CDR2 sequences are SGHVS and FQNEAQ. J gave up 1 base and V 5 bases, and 5 bases lay outside the gene matches. This CDR3 comprises 15 residues. The CDR3: CASSGSSGSSYEQYF. For the CDR3, the DNA is TGTGCCAGCAGCGGATCTAGCGGGAGTTCCTACGAGCAGTACTTC.

At least ten counts were recorded for this clonotype. This chain joins TRBV20-1 and TRBJ1-5, with D possibly being TRBD1 (6 bases). This CDR3 has 16 residues. Germline V CDR1 and CDR2: DFQATT, SNEGSKA (reference sequence). The ends were cut back, 6 bases at V and 3 bases at J, with 21 bases in the middle. DNA of the CDR3: TGCAGTGCGAGTCCCGGAGGGGGAGGGCTCAATCAGCCCCAGCATTTT. It translates to CSASPGGGGLNQPQHF.

This clonotype appeared many times. The genes are TRBV24-1 and TRBJ1-1; TRBD1 is a possible D gene (6 bases). The CDR3 has 13 residues. The V end lost 9 bases, the J end lost 4 bases, and 14 bases lay between the germline ends. Germline V gene sequence: CDR1 KGHDR, CDR2 SFDVKD. CDR3 sequence reads: CATSRGAGTEAFF. For the CDR3, the DNA is TGTGCCACCTCAAGGGGGGCCGGCACTGAAGCTTTCTTT.

The chain recombines TRBV6-2 or TRBV6-3 with TRBJ2-7; TRBD2 might be the D (5 bases). Between the trimmed V and J ends, which lost 0 bases and 0 bases, there was a span of 9 bases. Germline CDR1 and CDR2: MNHEY and SVGEGT. CDR3 length equals 15 residues. The CDR3 coding sequence is TGTGCCAGCAGTTACTCTCGGGGAGCCTCCTACGAGCAGTACTTC. It yields the protein CASSYSRGASYEQYF.

Many counts were recorded for this clonotype. The V and J genes are TRBV5-1 and TRBJ2-5, with 8 bases matching TRBD2. The V gene's germline CDR1 is SGHRS and CDR2 YFSETQ. There are 15 residues in the CDR3. V gave up 4 bases and J gave up 1 base; unmatched junction bases: 6. Here the CDR3 reads CASSTRGRSQETQYF. The CDR3 nucleotides read TGCGCCAGCAGCACGCGCGGGAGGTCCCAAGAGACCCAGTACTTC.

The chain is built from TRBV20-1 and TRBJ2-5; D gene uncertain. There are 12 residues in the CDR3. CDR1 is DFQATT and CDR2 is SNEGSKA in the germline V gene (reference sequence). V was cut by 6 bases and J by 4 bases, with 12 bases left in between. The CDR3 DNA reads TGCAGTGCCCCCTCAACCGGAGAGACCCAGTACTTC. This translates into CSAPSTGETQYF.

The rearrangement links TRBV7-2 to TRBJ2-7; tentative D call: TRBD2 (5 bases). V shed 3 bases and J shed 7 bases, with 13 bases lying between them. Germline V gene data show CDR1 as SGHTA and CDR2 as FQGNSA. This CDR3 region has 13 residues. The CDR3 DNA follows: TGTGCCAGCAGCTTGGACTTTCCCGAGGAGCAGTACTTC. Protein: CASSLDFPEEQYF.

In its sample, this clonotype was seen once. The V gene is TRBV6-1, the J gene TRBJ2-7; 7 bases are a match to TRBD2. V was clipped by 0 bases and J by 0 bases; unmatched bases: 2. The CDR3 is made up of 15 amino acids. From germline, CDR1 is MNHNS and CDR2 SASEGT. The CDR3 region is CASSEAGGSSYEQYF. The CDR3 DNA is TGTGCCAGCAGTGAAGCGGGGGGGAGCTCCTACGAGCAGTACTTC.

The chain couples TRBV11-1 to TRBJ1-6; D perhaps matches TRBD1 (6 bases). The CDR3 has 17 residues. V was shortened by 3 bases and J by 8 bases, with 20 bases between the two germline ends. The V gene's germline CDR1 is SGHAT and CDR2 FQDESV (reference sequence). DNA for the CDR3: TGTGCCAGCAGCTTGGGAGTACAGGGACGGCCACATTCACCCCTCCACTTT. Amino acids: CASSLGVQGRPHSPLHF.

The chain recombines TRBV12-5 with TRBJ1-1, with TRBD1 matching over 7 bases. With 1 base clipped from V and 1 base from J, the junction kept 3 bases outside the gene matches. The length of the CDR3 is 15 residues. Germline V lookup: CDR1 LGHNT, CDR2 FRNRAP. The CDR3 sequence is CASGLGTGANTEAFF. Here the CDR3 DNA reads TGTGCTAGTGGTTTGGGGACAGGAGCGAACACTGAAGCTTTCTTT.

This clonotype was detected ten times or more. The chain couples TRBV7-9 to TRBJ1-5; no clear D gene. The CDR3 is made up of 12 amino acids. V lost 5 bases and J lost 11, with 13 bases in between. The germline CDR1 and CDR2 sequences are SEHNR and FQNEAQ (reference sequence). The CDR3 DNA reads TGTGCCAGCAGCGCAACTGGGCTGGCCCAGCATTTT. This gives the protein CASSATGLAQHF.

This clonotype was counted many times. The chain uses TRBV15 and TRBJ1-1; D is unresolved. The CDR3 extends over 15 amino acids. CDR1 is LNHNV and CDR2 is YYDKDF in the germline V gene (reference sequence). Trimming cost V 2 bases and J 9 bases, with 19 bases left between them. In DNA, the CDR3 is TGTGCCACCAGCAGACTCTCCGTGGAGGGTAGGAAAGCTTTCTTT. Residues: CATSRLSVEGRKAFF.

This clonotype was counted at least ten times. This chain uses TRBV28 with TRBJ1-2, with D possibly matching TRBD1 (5 bases). V lost 3 bases to trimming and J lost 4 bases, with 15 bases between them. CDR3 size: 15 residues. The germline gives CDR1 MDHEN, CDR2 SYDVKM. This CDR3 is CASSLGPLNGYGYTF. In DNA form, the CDR3 reads TGTGCCAGCAGTTTGGGGCCGCTTAACGGCTATGGCTACACCTTC.

This clonotype was detected many times. The chain carries TRBV20-1 and TRBJ2-2; D remains unclear. There are 15 residues in the CDR3. V lost 2 bases and J lost 5, with 15 bases in between. The germline CDR1 and CDR2 sequences are DFQATT and SNEGSKA (reference sequence). CDR3 in amino acids: CSARTNPVGTGELFF. The CDR3 DNA reads as TGCAGTGCTAGAACAAATCCCGTGGGGACCGGGGAGCTGTTTTTT.

This clonotype was picked up many times. V usage is TRBV6-1 and J usage is TRBJ2-5, with TRBD2 matching over 7 bases. The CDR3 loop spans 20 amino acids. From germline, CDR1 is MNHNS and CDR2 SASEGT. J was trimmed by 3 bases and V by 4 bases; bases with no gene match: 23. The CDR3 spells CASSAFEPSGSGTTKETQYF. The CDR3 DNA follows: TGTGCCAGCAGTGCGTTTGAACCGTCCGGGAGCGGGACTACTAAAGAGACCCAGTACTTC.

In its sample, this clonotype was seen many times. The chain couples TRBV5-1 to TRBJ2-5; 7 bases line up with TRBD1. This CDR3 has 14 residues. Germline CDR1 is SGHRS and CDR2 is YFSETQ. V shed 4 bases and J 4 bases; nucleotides not matched to a gene: 7. This CDR3 reads CASSRGQLGETQYF. In DNA, the CDR3 is TGCGCCAGCAGCAGGGGACAGCTCGGAGAGACCCAGTACTTC.

This clonotype occurred many times. The genes are TRBV11-2 and TRBJ2-4; D is ambiguous. Trimming took 5 bases from V and 6 from J, leaving 5 bases between them. There are 11 residues in the CDR3. Per germline, CDR1 SGHAT and CDR2 FQNNGV. The CDR3 DNA follows: TGTGCCAGCAGCCCACTAAACATTCAGTACTTC. Translated: CASSPLNIQYF.

This clonotype was observed at least ten times. The rearrangement joins TRBV27 to TRBJ2-7; 11 bases map to TRBD2. The V gene end was trimmed by 9 bases and the J gene end by 4 bases; junction bases not matched to a gene: 5. Looked up from germline, CDR1 is MNHEY and CDR2 is SMNVEV (reference sequence). CDR3 length equals 13 residues. CDR3 DNA sequence: TGTGCCAGATCGACTAGCGGGATTTACGAGCAGTACTTC. This sequence encodes CARSTSGIYEQYF.

The sample holds a few counts of this clonotype. The chain uses TRBV20-1 and TRBJ1-1; no clear D. Germline CDR1 DFQATT, CDR2 SNEGSKA (reference sequence). Trimming left V 4 bases short and J 3 bases short, with 18 bases between. The CDR3 contains 15 residues. CDR3 sequence: CSAMSGIFTDTEAFF. In DNA, the CDR3 is TGCAGTGCTATGTCGGGGATCTTTACGGACACTGAAGCTTTCTTT.

This clonotype was detected ten times or more. V is TRBV28 and J is TRBJ2-2; D is unclear. This CDR3 comprises 14 residues. V was clipped by 6 bases and J by 3 bases, with 11 bases between them. CDR1 and CDR2 (germline): MDHEN, SYDVKM. CDR3 coding DNA: TGTGCCAGCAGCGTCCTTCAGGACACCGGGGAGCTGTTTTTT. Its translation: CASSVLQDTGELFF.

V usage is TRBV6-2 or TRBV6-3 and J usage is TRBJ2-5, with 9 bases that match TRBD2. The CDR3 contains 16 residues. V was clipped by 0 bases and J by 1 base; unmatched bases: 3. The V gene's germline CDR1 is MNHEY and CDR2 SVGEGT. CDR3 bases: TGTGCCAGCAGTTACTCCACTAGCGGGTTCCAAGAGACCCAGTACTTC. This sequence encodes CASSYSTSGFQETQYF.

Ten or more counts support this clonotype. The genes are TRBV13 and TRBJ2-7; perhaps TRBD2 as D (5 bases). The CDR3 is 15 amino acids. Between the trimmed V and J ends, which lost 3 bases and 3 bases, there was a span of 15 bases. Germline CDR1 PRHDT, CDR2 FYEKMQ (reference sequence). This CDR3 is CASSFALATNYEQYF. Written as DNA, the CDR3 is TGTGCCAGCAGCTTCGCCTTAGCGACAAACTACGAGCAGTACTTC. The whole variable domain, filled in from reference TRBV13 and TRBJ2-7, reads AAGVIQSPRHLIKEKRETATLKCYPIPRHDTVYWYQQGPGQDPQFLISFYEKMQSDKGSIPDRFSAQQFSDYHSELNMSSLELGDSALYFCASSFALATNYEQYFGPGTRLTVT.

The chain combines TRBV20-1 with TRBJ1-5; D ambiguous. Trimming removed 3 bases from V and 4 bases from J, with 10 bases in between. Germline lookup yields CDR1 DFQATT and CDR2 SNEGSKA (reference sequence). The CDR3 has 13 residues. CDR3 protein: CSAREADNQPQHF. CDR3 nucleotide sequence: TGCAGTGCTAGGGAAGCAGATAATCAGCCCCAGCATTTT.

V and J are TRBV7-8 and TRBJ2-2, with 12 bases fitting TRBD2. The germline V gene encodes CDR1 SGHVS and CDR2 FQNEAQ. V gave up 1 base and J gave up 6 bases; unmatched junction bases: 6. The CDR3 sequence is 17 residues long. In nucleotides, the CDR3 is TGTGCCAGCAGCTTAGGGAGGCTAGCGGGAGGGGCCGGGGAGCTGTTTTTT. Amino acids: CASSLGRLAGGAGELFF.

This clonotype was counted ten times or more. The chain links TRBV2 to TRBJ1-5; D call uncertain. CDR3 length equals 15 residues. Germline V lookup: CDR1 SNHLY, CDR2 FYNNEI. The germline V and J ends were trimmed by 3 bases and 0 bases, with 9 bases remaining between them. CDR3 amino acids: CASSERGNSNQPQHF. The CDR3 bases are TGTGCCAGCAGTGAGCGGGGAAATAGCAATCAGCCCCAGCATTTT.

This clonotype was seen at least ten times. The rearrangement joins TRBV7-2 to TRBJ2-3; 8 bases are a match to TRBD2. In germline, CDR1 is SGHTA, CDR2 FQGNSA. The trim removed 3 bases at V and 5 bases at J, leaving 7 bases unmatched. This CDR3 has 15 amino acids. CDR3 in amino acids: CASSFSGSLRDTQYF. CDR3 nucleotide sequence: TGTGCCAGCAGCTTCAGCGGGAGTTTGAGAGATACGCAGTATTTT.

This clonotype occurred many times. The V call is TRBV6-5, the J call TRBJ1-1; D might be TRBD1 (5 bases). V was pared by 4 bases and J by 6 bases, with 9 bases between. Germline-derived CDR1 and CDR2 are MNHEY and SVGAGI. CDR3 length equals 12 residues. The CDR3 DNA reads TGTGCCAGCAGTTCCCCCAGGGCTGAAGCTTTCTTT. Its translation is CASSSPRAEAFF.